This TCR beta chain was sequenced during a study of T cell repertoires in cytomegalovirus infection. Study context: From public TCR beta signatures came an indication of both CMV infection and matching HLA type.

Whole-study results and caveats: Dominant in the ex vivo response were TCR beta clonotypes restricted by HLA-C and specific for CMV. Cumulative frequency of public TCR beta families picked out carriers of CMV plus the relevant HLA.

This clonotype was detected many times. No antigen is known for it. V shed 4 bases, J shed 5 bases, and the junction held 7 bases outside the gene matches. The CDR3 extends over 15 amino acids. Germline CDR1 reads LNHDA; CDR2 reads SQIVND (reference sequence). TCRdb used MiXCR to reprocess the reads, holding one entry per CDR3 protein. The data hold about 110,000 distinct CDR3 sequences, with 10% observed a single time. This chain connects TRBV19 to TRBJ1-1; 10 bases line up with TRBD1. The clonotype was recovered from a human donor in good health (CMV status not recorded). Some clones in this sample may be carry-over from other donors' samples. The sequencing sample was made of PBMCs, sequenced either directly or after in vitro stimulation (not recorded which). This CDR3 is CASSRPGQGGTEAFF. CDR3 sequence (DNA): TGTGCCAGTAGTAGGCCCGGACAGGGGGGGACTGAAGCTTTCTTT.